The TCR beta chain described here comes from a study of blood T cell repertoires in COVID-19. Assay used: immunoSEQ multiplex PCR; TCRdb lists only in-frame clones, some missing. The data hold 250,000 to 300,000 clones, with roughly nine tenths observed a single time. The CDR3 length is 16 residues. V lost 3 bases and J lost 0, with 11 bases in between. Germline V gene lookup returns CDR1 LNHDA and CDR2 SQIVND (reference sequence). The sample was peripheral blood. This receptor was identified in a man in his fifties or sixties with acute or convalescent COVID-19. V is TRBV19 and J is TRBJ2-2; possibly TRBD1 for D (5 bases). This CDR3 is CASSINRPPNTGELFF. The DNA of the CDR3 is TGTGCCAGTAGTATCAACAGGCCCCCGAACACCGGGGAGCTGTTTTTT.